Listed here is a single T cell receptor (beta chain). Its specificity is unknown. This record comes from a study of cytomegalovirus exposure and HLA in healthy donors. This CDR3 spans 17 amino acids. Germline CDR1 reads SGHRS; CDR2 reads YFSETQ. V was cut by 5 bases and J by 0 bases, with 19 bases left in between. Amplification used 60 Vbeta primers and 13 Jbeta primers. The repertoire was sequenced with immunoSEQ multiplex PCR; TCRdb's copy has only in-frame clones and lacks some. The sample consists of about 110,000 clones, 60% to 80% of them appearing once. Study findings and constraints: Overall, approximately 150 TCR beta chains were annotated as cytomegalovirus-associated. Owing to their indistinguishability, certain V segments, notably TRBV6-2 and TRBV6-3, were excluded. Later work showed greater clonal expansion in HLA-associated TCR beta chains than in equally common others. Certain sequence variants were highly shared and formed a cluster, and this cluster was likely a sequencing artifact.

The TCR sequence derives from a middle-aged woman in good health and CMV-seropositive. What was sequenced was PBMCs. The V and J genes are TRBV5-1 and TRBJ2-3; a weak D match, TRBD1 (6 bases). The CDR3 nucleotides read TGCGCCAGCAGATCCCCCCCAGGGGTAACTAGCACAGATACGCAGTATTTT. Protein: CASRSPPGVTSTDTQYF.